A single T cell receptor beta chain is shown here with its context. Antigen specificity is unknown. This sample stems from a study of cytomegalovirus exposure and HLA in healthy donors. Points from the study as a whole: Confirmation in vitro established that a few CMV-associated chains were specific for CMV antigens. Later, TCR association rates were found to vary by HLA locus, highest for DRB1 and lowest for HLA-C. According to the study, around 180 TCR beta chains were cytomegalovirus-associated.

Both 60 Vbeta primers and 13 Jbeta primers went into the PCR. Produced via immunoSEQ multiplex PCR; TCRdb's table is partial and in-frame only. The sample holds 160,000 or so clones; roughly 85% are singletons and the top ten take about 2.1%. The study sampled nominally healthy donors, though unrecorded immune exposures were likely. V lost 2 bases and J 5 bases, leaving 10 bases between the germline ends. From germline, CDR1 is MNHEY and CDR2 SVGAGI. The CDR3 sequence is 15 residues long. This chain connects TRBV6-5 to TRBJ2-6; tentatively, D is TRBD2 (6 bases). The sequence was collected from a woman under 30 in good health and CMV-seronegative. The sample taken for sequencing was PBMCs. The CDR3 DNA reads TGTGCCAGCAGTTACGGGGGGAACTGGGCCAACGTCCTGACTTTC. It specifies CASSYGGNWANVLTF.